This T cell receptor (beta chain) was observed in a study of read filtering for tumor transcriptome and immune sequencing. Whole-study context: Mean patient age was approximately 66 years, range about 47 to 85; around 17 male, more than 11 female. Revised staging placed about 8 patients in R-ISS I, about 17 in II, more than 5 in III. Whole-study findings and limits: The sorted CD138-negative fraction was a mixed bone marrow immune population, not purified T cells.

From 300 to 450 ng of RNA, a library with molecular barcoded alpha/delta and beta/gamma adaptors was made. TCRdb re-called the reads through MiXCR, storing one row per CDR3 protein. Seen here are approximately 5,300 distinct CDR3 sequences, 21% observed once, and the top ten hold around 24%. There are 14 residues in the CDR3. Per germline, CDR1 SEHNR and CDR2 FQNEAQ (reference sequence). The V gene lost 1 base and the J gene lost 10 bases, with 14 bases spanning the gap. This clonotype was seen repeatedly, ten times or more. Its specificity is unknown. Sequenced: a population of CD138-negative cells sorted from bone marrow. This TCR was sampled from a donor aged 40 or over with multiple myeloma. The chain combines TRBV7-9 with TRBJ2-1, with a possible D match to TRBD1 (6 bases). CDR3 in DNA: TGTGCCAGCAGCTTAGGGGCAGGGGTTGGCGAGCAGTTCTTC. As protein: CASSLGAGVGEQFF.